A selection of T cell receptor beta chains follows, all from one sample in a study of metastatic and nonmetastatic thyroid tumors. With MiXCR, TCRdb reprocessed the PCR reads. The repertoire has 45,000 to 60,000 clones, around a sixth of them found once; the top ten carry about 2.7%. The sequenced sample was blood. These receptors all come from a female donor with papillary thyroid cancer or a benign thyroid nodule (not recorded which). Some clones in this sample may be carry-over from other donors' samples. Both conserved end residues are part of each CDR3. A D gene is named only where the DNA matches it firmly. Expanded clones get a size class; other rows say once, few or many, or leave the size out.

v_gene	len	abundance	d_gene	j_gene	CDR3aa	CDR3nt
TRBV2	12	medium-sized	.	TRBJ2-7	CASSATRDEQYF	TGTGCCAGCAGCGCCACTAGAGACGAGCAGTACTTC
TRBV6-1	16	many	TRBD2	TRBJ2-7	CASSPPGLVSLYEQYF	TGTGCCAGCAGCCCGCCGGGACTAGTCTCTTTGTACGAGCAGTACTTC
TRBV19	13	.	TRBD1	TRBJ2-7	CASSIAQGYEQYF	TGTGCCAGTAGTATAGCACAGGGGTACGAGCAGTACTTC
TRBV6-1	13	many	.	TRBJ1-1	CASSETGPVEAFF	TGTGCCAGCAGTGAAACGGGACCGGTTGAAGCTTTCTTT
TRBV7-6	18	.	.	TRBJ1-1	CASSPPAGSWVGYTEAFF	TGTGCCAGCAGCCCACCAGCGGGTTCATGGGTTGGGTACACTGAAGCTTTCTTT
TRBV19	15	.	.	TRBJ2-2	CASSPRTVATAELFF	TGTGCCAGTAGTCCACGGACAGTAGCTACCGCGGAGCTGTTTTTT
TRBV19	14	many	.	TRBJ1-5	CASSIVGINQPQHF	TGTGCCAGTAGTATAGTAGGAATCAATCAGCCCCAGCATTTT
TRBV15	13	.	.	TRBJ2-7	CATSRGLYYEQYF	TGTGCCACCAGCAGAGGTCTTTACTACGAGCAGTACTTC
TRBV11-3	13	.	.	TRBJ2-3	CASSLALADTQYF	TGTGCCAGCAGCTTAGCCCTGGCAGATACGCAGTATTTT
TRBV6-1	14	.	.	TRBJ2-7	CSITVGDPSYEQYF	TGTTCCATCACTGTTGGGGACCCCTCCTACGAGCAGTACTTC
TRBV18	13	many	.	TRBJ2-5	CASSPRETETQYF	TGTGCCAGCTCGCCACGGGAGACCGAGACCCAGTACTTC
TRBV29-1	13	many	.	TRBJ1-4	CSVTPREGEKLFF	TGCAGCGTTACTCCTAGGGAAGGTGAAAAACTGTTTTTT
TRBV7-3	13	many	.	TRBJ2-3	CASSLAGADTQYF	TGTGCCAGCAGCTTGGCAGGGGCAGATACGCAGTATTTT
TRBV9	11	few	.	TRBJ2-1	CASSARDEKFF	TGTGCCAGCAGCGCACGCGATGAGAAGTTCTTC
TRBV3-1	17	many	.	TRBJ1-5	CASSQEGGQGVGQPQHF	TGTGCCAGCAGCCAAGAAGGGGGGCAGGGAGTGGGTCAGCCCCAGCATTTT
TRBV5-1	15	.	.	TRBJ1-1	CASSLAAGKGAEAFF	TGCGCCAGCAGCTTGGCCGCAGGGAAGGGAGCTGAAGCTTTCTTT
TRBV6-1	15	many	.	TRBJ2-5	CASSERPGRGETQYF	TGTGCCAGCAGTGAACGGCCAGGGCGGGGAGAGACCCAGTACTTC
TRBV5-6	10	many	.	TRBJ2-7	CARGAYEQYF	TGTGCCAGGGGGGCCTACGAGCAGTACTTC
TRBV19	17	.	TRBD2	TRBJ2-1	CASSIRPGLATDNEQFF	TGTGCCAGTAGTATTAGACCGGGACTAGCGACAGACAATGAGCAGTTCTTC
TRBV11-2	16	many	TRBD1	TRBJ1-1	CASRPKQGVKNTEAFF	TGTGCCAGCAGGCCCAAACAGGGGGTGAAGAACACTGAAGCTTTCTTT
TRBV27	15	.	.	TRBJ2-7	CASSQDMDPSYEQYF	TGTGCCAGCAGCCAAGATATGGACCCTTCCTACGAGCAGTACTTC
TRBV30	14	.	TRBD1	TRBJ1-1	CAWSRGQGEMVAFF	TGTGCCTGGAGTCGAGGACAGGGCGAGATGGTAGCTTTCTTT
TRBV2	21	many	.	TRBJ2-2	CASSKVGGSGFGTVNTGELFF	TGTGCCAGCAGTAAAGTCGGGGGATCCGGGTTCGGGACAGTGAACACCGGGGAGCTGTTTTTT
TRBV5-1	17	many	.	TRBJ2-1	CASSLVSPLWGNNEQFF	TGCGCCAGCAGCTTGGTCTCACCCTTATGGGGTAACAATGAGCAGTTCTTC
TRBV30	12	many	.	TRBJ1-1	CAWEVGRTEAFF	TGTGCCTGGGAGGTGGGGCGAACTGAAGCTTTCTTT
TRBV27	13	many	.	TRBJ2-7	CASSSHNSHEQYF	TGTGCCAGCAGTTCCCACAATAGCCACGAGCAGTACTTC
TRBV20-1	14	many	.	TRBJ1-1	CSAPDPITNTEAFF	TGCAGTGCTCCTGACCCGATAACGAACACTGAAGCTTTCTTT
TRBV11-2	14	.	TRBD2	TRBJ2-2	CAGRAGGFTGELFF	TGTGCCGGGAGGGCGGGAGGTTTCACCGGGGAGCTGTTTTTT
TRBV30	17	many	.	TRBJ2-1	CAWSVQGLRGPYNEQFF	TGTGCCTGGAGTGTACAAGGTCTCCGGGGGCCTTACAATGAGCAGTTCTTC
TRBV12-3/TRBV12-4	18	few	TRBD1	TRBJ1-3	CASIFLPWGGQGGNTIYF	TGTGCCAGCATTTTCCTCCCGTGGGGCGGACAGGGTGGAAACACCATATATTTT
TRBV6-1	13	few	.	TRBJ1-2	CASIPVRTDGYTF	TGTGCCAGCATCCCCGTACGGACTGACGGCTACACCTTC
TRBV11-3	15	few	.	TRBJ2-2	CASSQGCPVPGELFF	TGTGCCAGCAGCCAGGGTTGTCCCGTGCCTGGGGAGCTGTTTTTT
TRBV12-3/TRBV12-4	15	.	.	TRBJ1-1	CASSLSGRLNTEAFF	TGTGCCAGCAGTTTAAGTGGCAGATTGAACACTGAAGCTTTCTTT
TRBV7-9	14	many	.	TRBJ1-3	CASSLAGSGNTIYF	TGTGCCAGCAGCTTAGCTGGGTCTGGAAACACCATATATTTT
TRBV19	14	many	.	TRBJ1-1	CASRSGYTNTEAFF	TGTGCCAGTAGATCCGGGTATACGAACACTGAAGCTTTCTTT
TRBV7-2	14	.	TRBD2	TRBJ2-1	CASSPWTSSHEQFF	TGTGCCAGCAGCCCTTGGACTAGCAGCCATGAGCAGTTCTTC
TRBV28	16	few	.	TRBJ1-2	CASRTGEDTILYVYTF	TGTGCCAGCCGAACCGGCGAGGACACGATACTATATGTCTACACCTTC
TRBV2	14	many	TRBD1	TRBJ1-2	CASSVKTGGGGYTF	TGTGCCAGCAGTGTAAAAACAGGGGGCGGTGGCTACACCTTC
TRBV14	18	many	.	TRBJ1-4	CASSQRRGRSRVGEKLFF	TGTGCCAGCAGCCAACGGCGGGGAAGATCGAGGGTGGGAGAAAAACTGTTTTTT
TRBV7-6	15	.	TRBD1	TRBJ1-3	CASSSDRGPVNTIYF	TGTGCCAGCAGCTCGGACAGGGGTCCTGTAAACACCATATATTTT
TRBV13	16	many	TRBD2	TRBJ2-5	CASSTSQRGVRETQYF	TGTGCCAGCAGCACTAGCCAGCGGGGGGTTCGGGAGACCCAGTACTTC
TRBV27	16	.	.	TRBJ2-1	CASNPLRGSGYNEQFF	TGTGCCAGCAACCCCCTGAGAGGGAGTGGCTACAATGAGCAGTTCTTC
TRBV29-1	13	many	TRBD1	TRBJ1-2	CSVESGGGIGYTF	TGCAGCGTTGAATCAGGGGGCGGTATCGGCTACACCTTC
TRBV7-9	14	many	.	TRBJ2-3	CASSLTGYTDTQYF	TGTGCCAGCAGCTTAACTGGGTATACAGATACGCAGTATTTT
TRBV11-1	18	many	.	TRBJ1-3	CASSLAFGRSVSGNTIYF	TGTGCCAGCAGCTTAGCATTCGGGAGGAGCGTCTCTGGAAACACCATATATTTT
TRBV9	15	.	.	TRBJ2-1	CASSPDFGSYNEQFF	TGTGCCAGCAGCCCTGATTTCGGATCCTACAATGAGCAGTTCTTC
TRBV7-2	13	many	.	TRBJ2-7	CASSTRQNYEQYF	TGTGCCAGCAGCACTCGACAGAACTACGAGCAGTACTTC
TRBV5-6	12	.	.	TRBJ1-2	CARGGVDYGYTF	TGTGCCAGAGGGGGGGTAGACTATGGCTACACCTTC
TRBV28	16	many	TRBD1	TRBJ2-7	CASSFSLGQGTYEQYF	TGTGCCAGCAGTTTTTCTTTGGGACAGGGTACCTACGAGCAGTACTTC
TRBV28	13	many	TRBD1	TRBJ1-2	CASTNTGENGYTF	TGTGCCAGCACCAATACAGGGGAGAATGGCTACACCTTC
TRBV25-1	14	many	.	TRBJ1-1	CASSESDGNTEAFF	TGTGCCAGCAGTGAATCGGACGGGAACACTGAAGCTTTCTTT
TRBV6-6	13	few	.	TRBJ2-7	CASSYGTMYEQYF	TGTGCCAGCAGTTACGGGACAATGTACGAGCAGTACTTC